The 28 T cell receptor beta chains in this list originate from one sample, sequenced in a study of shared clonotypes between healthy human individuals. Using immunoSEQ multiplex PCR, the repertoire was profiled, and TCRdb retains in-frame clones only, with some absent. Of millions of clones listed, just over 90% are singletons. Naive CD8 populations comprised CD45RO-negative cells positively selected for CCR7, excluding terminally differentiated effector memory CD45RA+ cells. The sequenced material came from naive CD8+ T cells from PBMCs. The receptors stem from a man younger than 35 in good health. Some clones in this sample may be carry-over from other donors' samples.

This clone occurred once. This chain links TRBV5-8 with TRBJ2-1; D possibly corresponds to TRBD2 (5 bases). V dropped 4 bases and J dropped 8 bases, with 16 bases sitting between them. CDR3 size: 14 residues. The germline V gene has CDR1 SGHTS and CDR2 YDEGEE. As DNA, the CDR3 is TGTGCCAGCAGCCCCCTTAGGAGTAGCGATGAGCAGTTCTTC. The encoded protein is CASSPLRSSDEQFF.

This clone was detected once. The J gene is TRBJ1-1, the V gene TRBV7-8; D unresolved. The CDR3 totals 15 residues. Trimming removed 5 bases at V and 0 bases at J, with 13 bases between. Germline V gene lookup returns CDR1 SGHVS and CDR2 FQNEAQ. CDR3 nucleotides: TGTGCCAGCAGCCCAAGATCGAATATGAACACTGAAGCTTTCTTT. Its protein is CASSPRSNMNTEAFF.

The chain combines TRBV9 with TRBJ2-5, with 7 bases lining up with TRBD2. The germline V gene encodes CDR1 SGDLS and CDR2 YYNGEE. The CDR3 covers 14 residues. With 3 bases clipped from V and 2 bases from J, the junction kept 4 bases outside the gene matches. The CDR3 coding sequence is TGTGCCAGCAGCGGCGCGGGGGAGCAAGAGACCCAGTACTTC. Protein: CASSGAGEQETQYF.

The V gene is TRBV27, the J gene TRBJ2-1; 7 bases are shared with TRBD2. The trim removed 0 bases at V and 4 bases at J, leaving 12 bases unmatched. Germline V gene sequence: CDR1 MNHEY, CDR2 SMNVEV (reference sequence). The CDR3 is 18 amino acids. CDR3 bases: TGTGCCAGCAGTTTATCGGCTAGCGGAGGAAGGGGATACAATGAGCAGTTCTTC. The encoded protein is CASSLSASGGRGYNEQFF.

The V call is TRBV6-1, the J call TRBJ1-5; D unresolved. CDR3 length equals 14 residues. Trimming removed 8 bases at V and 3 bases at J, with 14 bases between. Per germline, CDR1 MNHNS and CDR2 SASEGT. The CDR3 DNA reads TGTGCCAGCGTTGGACTACCCTCCAATCAGCCCCAGCATTTT. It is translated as CASVGLPSNQPQHF.

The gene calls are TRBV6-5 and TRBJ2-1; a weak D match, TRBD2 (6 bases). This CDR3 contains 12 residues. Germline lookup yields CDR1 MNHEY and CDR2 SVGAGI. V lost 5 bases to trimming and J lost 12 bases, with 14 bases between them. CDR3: CASSPGTGLQFF. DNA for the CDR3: TGTGCCAGCAGTCCGGGGACTGGATTGCAGTTCTTC.

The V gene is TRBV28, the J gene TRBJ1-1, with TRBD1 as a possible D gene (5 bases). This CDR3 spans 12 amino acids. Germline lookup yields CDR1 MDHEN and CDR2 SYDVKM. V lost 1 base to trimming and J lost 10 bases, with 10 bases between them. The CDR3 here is CASSLYIQGAFF. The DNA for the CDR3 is TGTGCCAGCAGTTTATACATTCAGGGAGCTTTCTTT.

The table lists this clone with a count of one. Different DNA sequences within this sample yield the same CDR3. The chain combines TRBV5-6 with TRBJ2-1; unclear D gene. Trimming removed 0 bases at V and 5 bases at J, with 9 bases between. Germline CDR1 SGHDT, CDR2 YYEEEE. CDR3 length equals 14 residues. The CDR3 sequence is CASSLGARNNEQFF. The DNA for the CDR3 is TGTGCCAGCAGCTTGGGCGCCCGGAACAATGAGCAGTTCTTC.

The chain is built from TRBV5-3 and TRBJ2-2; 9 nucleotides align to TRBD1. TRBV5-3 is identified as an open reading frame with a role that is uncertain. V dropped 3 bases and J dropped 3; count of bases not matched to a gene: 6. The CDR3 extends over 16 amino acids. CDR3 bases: TGTGCCAGAAGCTCAGGACAGGGGAGTGACACCGGGGAGCTGTTTTTT. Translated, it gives CARSSGQGSDTGELFF.

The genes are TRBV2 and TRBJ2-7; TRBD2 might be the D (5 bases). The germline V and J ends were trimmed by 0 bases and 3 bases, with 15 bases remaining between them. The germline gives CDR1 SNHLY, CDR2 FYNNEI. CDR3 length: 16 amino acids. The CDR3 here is CASSEAHRTGNYEQYF. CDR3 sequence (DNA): TGTGCCAGCAGTGAAGCGCATCGAACGGGGAACTACGAGCAGTACTTC.

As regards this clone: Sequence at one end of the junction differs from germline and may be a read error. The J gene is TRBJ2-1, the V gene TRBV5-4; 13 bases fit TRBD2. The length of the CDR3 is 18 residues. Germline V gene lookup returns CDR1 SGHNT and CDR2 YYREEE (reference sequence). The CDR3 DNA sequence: TGTGCCAGCAGTTTGGGACTAGCGGGAATTAGCTCCTACAATGAGCAGTTCTTC. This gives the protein CASSLGLAGISSYNEQFF. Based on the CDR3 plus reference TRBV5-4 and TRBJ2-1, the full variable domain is ETGVTQSPTHLIKTRGQQVTLRCSSQSGHNTVSWYQQALGQGPQFIFQYYREEENGRGNFPPRFSGLQFPNYSSELNVNALELDDSALYLCASSLGLAGISSYNEQFFGPGTRLTVL.

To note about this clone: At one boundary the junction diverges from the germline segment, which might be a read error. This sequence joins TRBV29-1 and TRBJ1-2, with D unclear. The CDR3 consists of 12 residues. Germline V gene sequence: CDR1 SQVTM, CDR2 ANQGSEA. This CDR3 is CSVEGPRNGYTF. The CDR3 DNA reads TGCAGCGTGGAAGGTCCCAGGAACGGCTACACCTTC.

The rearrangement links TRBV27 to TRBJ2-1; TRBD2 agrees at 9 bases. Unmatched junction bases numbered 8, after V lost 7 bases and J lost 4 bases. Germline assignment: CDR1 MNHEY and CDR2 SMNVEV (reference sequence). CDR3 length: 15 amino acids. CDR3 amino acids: CASMRWTSAYNEQFF. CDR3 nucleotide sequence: TGTGCCAGCATGCGATGGACTAGCGCATACAATGAGCAGTTCTTC.

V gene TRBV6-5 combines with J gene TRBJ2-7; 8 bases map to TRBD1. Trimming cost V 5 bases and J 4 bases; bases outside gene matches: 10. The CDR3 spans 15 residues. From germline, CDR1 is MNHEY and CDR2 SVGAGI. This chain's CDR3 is CASSTRTGTKYEQYF. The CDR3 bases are TGTGCCAGCAGTACCCGGACAGGGACGAAGTACGAGCAGTACTTC.

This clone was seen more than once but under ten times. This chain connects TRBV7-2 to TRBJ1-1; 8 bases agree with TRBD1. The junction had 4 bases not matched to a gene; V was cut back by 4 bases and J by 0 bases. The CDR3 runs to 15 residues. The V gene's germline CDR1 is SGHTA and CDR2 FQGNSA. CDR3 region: CASSSRTGLNTEAFF. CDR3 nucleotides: TGTGCCAGCAGCTCACGGACAGGGCTGAACACTGAAGCTTTCTTT.

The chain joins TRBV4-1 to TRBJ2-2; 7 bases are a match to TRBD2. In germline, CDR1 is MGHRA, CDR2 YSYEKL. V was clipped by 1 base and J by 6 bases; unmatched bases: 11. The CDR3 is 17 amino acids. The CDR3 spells CASSQVGREGRSGELFF. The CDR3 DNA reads TGCGCCAGCAGCCAAGTCGGAAGGGAGGGCCGGTCCGGGGAGCTGTTTTTT.

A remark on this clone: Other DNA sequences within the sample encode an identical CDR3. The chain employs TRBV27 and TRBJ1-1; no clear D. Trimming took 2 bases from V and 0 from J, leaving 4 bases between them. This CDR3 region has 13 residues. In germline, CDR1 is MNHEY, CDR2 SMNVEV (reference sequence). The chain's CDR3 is CASSLRMNTEAFF. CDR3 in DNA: TGTGCCAGCAGTTTACGGATGAACACTGAAGCTTTCTTT.

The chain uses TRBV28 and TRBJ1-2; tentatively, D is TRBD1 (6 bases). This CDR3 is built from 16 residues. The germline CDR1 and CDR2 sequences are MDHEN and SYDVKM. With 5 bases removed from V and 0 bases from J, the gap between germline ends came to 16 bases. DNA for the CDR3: TGTGCCAGCAGTCGTGGGACATTCATAGCTAACTATGGCTACACCTTC. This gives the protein CASSRGTFIANYGYTF.

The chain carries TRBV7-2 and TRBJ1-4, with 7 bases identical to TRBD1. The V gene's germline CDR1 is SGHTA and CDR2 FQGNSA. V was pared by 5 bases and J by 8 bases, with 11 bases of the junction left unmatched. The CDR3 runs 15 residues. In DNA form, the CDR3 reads TGTGCCAGCAGCACCGACAGGGACATTTGGGAAAAACTGTTTTTT. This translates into CASSTDRDIWEKLFF.

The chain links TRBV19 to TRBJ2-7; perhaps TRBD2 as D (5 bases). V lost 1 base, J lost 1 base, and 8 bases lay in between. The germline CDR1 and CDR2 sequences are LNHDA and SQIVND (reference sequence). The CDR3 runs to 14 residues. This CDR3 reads CASSIAGKSYEQYF. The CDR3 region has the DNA TGTGCCAGTAGTATAGCGGGAAAGTCCTACGAGCAGTACTTC. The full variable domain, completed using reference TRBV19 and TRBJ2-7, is DGGITQSPKYLFRKEGQNVTLSCEQNLNHDAMYWYRQDPGQGLRLIYYSQIVNDFQKGDIAEGYSVSREKKESFPLTVTSAQKNPTAFYLCASSIAGKSYEQYFGPGTRLTVT.

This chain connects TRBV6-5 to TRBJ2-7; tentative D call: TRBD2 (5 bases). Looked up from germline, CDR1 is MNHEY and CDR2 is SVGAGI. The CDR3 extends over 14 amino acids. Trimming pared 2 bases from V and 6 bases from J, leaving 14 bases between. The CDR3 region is CASSYGAEGSEQYF. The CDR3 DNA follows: TGTGCCAGCAGTTACGGTGCTGAGGGATCCGAGCAGTACTTC.

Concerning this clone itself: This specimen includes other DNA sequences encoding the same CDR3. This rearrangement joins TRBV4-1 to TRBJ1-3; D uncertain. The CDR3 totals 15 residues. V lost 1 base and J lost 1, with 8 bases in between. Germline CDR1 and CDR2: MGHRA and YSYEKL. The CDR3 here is CASSQVASSGNTIYF. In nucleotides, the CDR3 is TGCGCCAGCAGCCAAGTTGCCAGTTCTGGAAACACCATATATTTT.

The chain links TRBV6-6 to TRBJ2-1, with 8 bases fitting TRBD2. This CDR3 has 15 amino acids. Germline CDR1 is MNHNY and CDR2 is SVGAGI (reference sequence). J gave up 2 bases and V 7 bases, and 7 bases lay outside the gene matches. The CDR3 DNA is TGTGCCAGCACCCCCCGGGAGGGCCCCTACAATGAGCAGTTCTTC. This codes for CASTPREGPYNEQFF.

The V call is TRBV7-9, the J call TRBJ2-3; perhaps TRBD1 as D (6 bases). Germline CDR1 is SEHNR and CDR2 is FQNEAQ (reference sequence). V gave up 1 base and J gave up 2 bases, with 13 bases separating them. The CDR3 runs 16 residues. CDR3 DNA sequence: TGTGCCAGCAGCTTAGACCCCTGGGACATCACAGATACGCAGTATTTT. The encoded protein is CASSLDPWDITDTQYF. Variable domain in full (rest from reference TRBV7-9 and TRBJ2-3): DTGVSQNPRHKITKRGQNVTFRCDPISEHNRLYWYRQTLGQGPEFLTYFQNEAQLEKSRLLSDRFSAERPKGSFSTLEIQRTEQGDSAMYLCASSLDPWDITDTQYFGPGTRLTVL.

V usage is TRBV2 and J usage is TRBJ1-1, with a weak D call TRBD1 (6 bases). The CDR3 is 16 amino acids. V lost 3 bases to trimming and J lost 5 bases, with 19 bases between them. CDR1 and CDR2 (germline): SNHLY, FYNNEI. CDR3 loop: CASSESRKQGRTEAFF. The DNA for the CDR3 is TGTGCCAGCAGTGAGTCTCGGAAACAGGGTCGAACTGAAGCTTTCTTT.

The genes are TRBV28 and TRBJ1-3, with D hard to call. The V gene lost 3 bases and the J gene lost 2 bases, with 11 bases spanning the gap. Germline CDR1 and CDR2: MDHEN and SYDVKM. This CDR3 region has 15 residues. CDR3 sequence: CASSFNPSAGNTIYF. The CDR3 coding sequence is TGTGCCAGCAGTTTTAACCCCTCCGCTGGAAACACCATATATTTT.

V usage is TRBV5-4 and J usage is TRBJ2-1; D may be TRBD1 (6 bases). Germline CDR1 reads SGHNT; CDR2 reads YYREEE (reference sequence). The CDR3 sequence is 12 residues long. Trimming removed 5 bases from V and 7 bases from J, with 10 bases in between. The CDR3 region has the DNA TGTGCCAGCAGGGAACAGGGTAATGAGCAGTTCTTC. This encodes CASREQGNEQFF. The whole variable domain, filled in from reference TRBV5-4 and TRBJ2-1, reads ETGVTQSPTHLIKTRGQQVTLRCSSQSGHNTVSWYQQALGQGPQFIFQYYREEENGRGNFPPRFSGLQFPNYSSELNVNALELDDSALYLCASREQGNEQFFGPGTRLTVL.

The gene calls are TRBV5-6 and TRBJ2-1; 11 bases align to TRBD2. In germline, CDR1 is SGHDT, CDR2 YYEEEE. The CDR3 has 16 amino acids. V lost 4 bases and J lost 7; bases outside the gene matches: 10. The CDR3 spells CASSPRSGRAENEQFF. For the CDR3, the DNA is TGTGCCAGCAGCCCTCGTAGCGGGAGGGCCGAGAATGAGCAGTTCTTC.